The rows below give T cell receptor beta chains drawn from one sample of a study of T cells in localized non-small cell lung cancer. Measured with immunoSEQ multiplex PCR; TCRdb has only the in-frame clones, and not every one. The sample shows tens of thousands of clones, 85% to 90% of them seen only once. The sample in question was peripheral blood, obtained before any cancer treatment. These receptor sequences come from a female donor over 55 with stage I lung adenocarcinoma. The CDR3 runs from the conserved cysteine through the conserved F or W. Fields, in order: V gene, J gene, D gene, clone size, CDR3 DNA, CDR3 protein. D genes are given only for firm matches. Part of the rows lack a size; the others show once, few, many or a class for expanded clones.

TRBV4-2	TRBJ1-1	TRBD1	.	TGTGCCAGCAGCAAGGGGGGGACAGCCCTGGCAGCTTTCTTT	CASSKGGTALAAFF
TRBV27	TRBJ2-1	.	.	TGTGCCAGCAGTTTATCGAACGGTTACAATGAGCAGTTCTTC	CASSLSNGYNEQFF
TRBV7-2	TRBJ2-3	TRBD1	.	TGTGCCAGCAGCGGCATGCACAGGGGGCGTACAGATACGCAGTATTTT	CASSGMHRGRTDTQYF
TRBV7-6	TRBJ2-7	TRBD2	.	TGTGCCAGCAGCCGGACTAGTGAGGGCGAGCAGTACTTC	CASSRTSEGEQYF
TRBV19	TRBJ2-1	TRBD2	.	TGTGCCAGTAGTTCCGGACTAGACCGGAAAAATGAGCAGTTCTTC	CASSSGLDRKNEQFF
TRBV19	TRBJ2-1	.	.	TGTGCCAGTAGCCGCTTAGGGGGGACCCCCTACAATGAGCAGTTCTTC	CASSRLGGTPYNEQFF
TRBV30	TRBJ1-2	.	.	TGTGCCTGGAGCCAGGGAATCTATGGCTACACCTTC	CAWSQGIYGYTF
TRBV18	TRBJ2-2	.	.	TGTGCCAGCTCCCCCTTAATAGACACCGGGGAGCTGTTTTTT	CASSPLIDTGELFF
TRBV2	TRBJ1-1	.	.	TGTGCCACTGGGGGGTCTGGAGGAATGAACACTGAAGCTTTCTTT	CATGGSGGMNTEAFF
TRBV30	TRBJ2-3	TRBD2	.	TGTGCCTGGAGTAGCGGGAGGATGGGGACAGATACGCAGTATTTT	CAWSSGRMGTDTQYF
TRBV7-9	TRBJ2-5	TRBD2	.	TGTGCCAGCAGCTCAGGACTAGCTTCGGACCAGTACTTC	CASSSGLASDQYF
TRBV9	TRBJ1-3	.	.	TGTGCCAGCAGCGTAGACCCGAATCCCTCTGGAAACACCATATATTTT	CASSVDPNPSGNTIYF
TRBV5-4	TRBJ1-5	TRBD1	.	TGTGCCAGCAGCATGGACAGGTTCTCCAATCAGCCCCAGCATTTT	CASSMDRFSNQPQHF
TRBV27	TRBJ2-3	.	.	TGTGCCAGCAGAGCCCGCACAGATACGCAGTATTTT	CASRARTDTQYF
TRBV28	TRBJ2-1	TRBD2	.	TGTGCCAGCAGCTCCGGGACTAGCGGGATATTTGGTGAGCAGTTCTTC	CASSSGTSGIFGEQFF
TRBV9	TRBJ2-7	.	.	TGTGCCAGCAGCGTAGTGGGGGACACGGGCCTAGCGGCAAGGAACGAGCAGTACTTC	CASSVVGDTGLAARNEQYF
TRBV6-1	TRBJ2-7	TRBD2	.	TGTGCCAGCAGTGAAGCCCTTAAAGGGACTAGCGATTCCTACGAGCAGTACTTC	CASSEALKGTSDSYEQYF
TRBV6-5	TRBJ1-5	.	.	TGTGCCAGCAGTTTTGGGGCCGGCCAGCCCCAGCATTTT	CASSFGAGQPQHF
TRBV30	TRBJ2-2	TRBD2	.	TGTGCCTGGAGGGGACTAGCCGACACCGGGGAGCTGTTTTTT	CAWRGLADTGELFF
TRBV6-1	TRBJ1-5	.	.	TGTGCCAGCAGCCCCCTCTCGTGGGGTCAGCCCCAGCATTTT	CASSPLSWGQPQHF
TRBV28	TRBJ1-5	.	.	TGTGCCAGCAGTTTATTTGTCGGGGCAGGGGACCAGCCCCAGCATTTT	CASSLFVGAGDQPQHF
TRBV6-1	TRBJ2-1	TRBD2	.	TGTGCCAGCAGTGAAGCGCCCGTGGGAGGGTCTGGTTTCATCAATGAGCAGTTCTTC	CASSEAPVGGSGFINEQFF
TRBV5-6	TRBJ1-1	.	.	TGTGCCAGCAGCCGGGGGTTGGCCAACACTGAAGCTTTCTTT	CASSRGLANTEAFF
TRBV9	TRBJ2-5	TRBD1	.	TGTGCCAGCAGCCCCCCACAGGGGACCCTACAAGAGACCCAGTACTTC	CASSPPQGTLQETQYF
TRBV18	TRBJ2-1	TRBD1	.	TGTGCCAGCTCACCTTCGGGACAGGAAAACTACAATGAGCAGTTCTTC	CASSPSGQENYNEQFF
TRBV10-3	TRBJ1-1	.	few	TGTGCCATCAGTAAGGAGTCGGGAGGTGGCACTGAAGCTTTCTTT	CAISKESGGGTEAFF
TRBV5-8	TRBJ2-1	TRBD2	once	TGTGCCAGCAAAGCGGGGAGCTCCTACAATGAGCAGTTCTTC	CASKAGSSYNEQFF
TRBV19	TRBJ1-3	.	.	TGTGCCAGTAGTACCGGGACGGAGGGGAACACCATATATTTT	CASSTGTEGNTIYF
TRBV7-9	TRBJ2-3	.	.	TGTGCCAGCAGCTTATTTCGGGGCCACACAGATACGCAGTATTTT	CASSLFRGHTDTQYF
TRBV30	TRBJ1-3	TRBD1	.	TGTGCCTGGAGCGGGACAGTCTCTGGAAACACCATATATTTT	CAWSGTVSGNTIYF
TRBV5-1	TRBJ2-1	TRBD2	.	TGCGCCAGCAGCTTGGGGCTAGCGGGAAACAATGAGCAGTTCTTC	CASSLGLAGNNEQFF
TRBV10-3	TRBJ2-1	.	.	TGTGCCATCAAGTCGGGGAATGAGCAGTTCTTC	CAIKSGNEQFF
TRBV7-2	TRBJ1-2	.	.	TGTGCCAGCAGCTCTAACTATGGCTACACCTTC	CASSSNYGYTF
TRBV13	TRBJ1-1	.	.	TGTGCCAGCAGCTTATCGGGGGGCACTGAAGCTTTCTTT	CASSLSGGTEAFF
TRBV18	TRBJ2-5	.	once	TGTGCCAGCTCACCACCGGCGGGTCAAGAGACCCAGTACTTC	CASSPPAGQETQYF
TRBV6-1	TRBJ2-7	TRBD1	.	TGTGCCAGCAGGACCGGGACAGGGCGCTACGAGCAGTACTTC	CASRTGTGRYEQYF
TRBV6-5	TRBJ1-2	.	.	TGTGCCAGCAGTTACTCGATGGGTTATTATGGCTACACCTTC	CASSYSMGYYGYTF
TRBV29-1	TRBJ2-7	.	.	TGCAGCGTTGAATCCAGCTCCTACGAGCAGTACTTC	CSVESSSYEQYF
TRBV2	TRBJ1-4	TRBD1	.	TGTGCCAGCGGCGGGACAGGGAACGAGTTACTGTTTTTT	CASGGTGNELLFF
TRBV5-4	TRBJ1-1	.	.	TGTGCCAGCAGCCGTGACCTGGGAAACACTGAAGCTTTCTTT	CASSRDLGNTEAFF